This T cell receptor (beta chain) was captured in a study of a mutant IDH1 vaccine in newly diagnosed glioma. Study as a whole: Vaccinations were initiated 4-6 weeks following radiotherapy alone, or were given together with temozolomide cycles. The therapy given earlier, which was standard therapy, consisted of radiotherapy, temozolomide, or both, and most of the patients received both. General study results and limits: Changes in the top peripheral T cell clonotypes seemingly had no bearing on pseudoprogression.

Time point denoted: week 11, during vaccination. Alongside topical imiquimod, each dose of vaccine comprised 300 ug of mutant IDH1 20-mer peptide. Patients carried new grade 3 or 4 IDH1-mutant astrocytomas lacking nuclear ATRX. The germline CDR1 and CDR2 sequences are SGHTA and FQGNSA. There are 15 residues in the CDR3. Trimming took off 2 bases at V and 5 bases at J, with 15 bases between the two ends. Only in-frame clones appear in the TCRdb table, and some are missing; sequencing was by immunoSEQ multiplex PCR. The sample records 50,000 to 60,000 clones, about 91% being singletons. Notes on this clone: The target antigen is unknown.

The gene calls are TRBV7-2 and TRBJ1-2; maybe TRBD1 (6 bases). The receptor's source is a middle-aged man with glioma. The source was PBMCs, collected from a glioma patient whose treatment included an IDH1 peptide vaccine. The CDR3 spells CASSLRGGAEYGYTF. In nucleotides, the CDR3 is TGTGCCAGCAGCTTAAGGGGGGGCGCAGAATATGGCTACACCTTC.